The present TCR beta chain was sequenced within a study of multiple sclerosis patients with progressive multifocal leukoencephalopathy. Regarding the study as a whole: Preferential TRBV-TRBJ pairings or common gene usage were not detected at PML. The findings' link to JC virus versus immunocompromise remained uncertain.

With regard to this clone: Its antigen is still unknown.

Time point meaning: time of PML onset. PML in natalizumab-treated patients developed after between about 15 and 56 months of natalizumab therapy. CDR3 size: 14 residues. The ends were cut back, 3 bases at V and 1 base at J, with 12 bases in the middle. Germline lookup yields CDR1 SQVTM and CDR2 ANQGSEA. Synthetic inline TR CDR3 controls covering all V-J pairings were spiked into each PCR. Produced via immunoSEQ multiplex PCR; TCRdb's table is partial and in-frame only. The sample includes tens of thousands of clones, about 90% of them seen just once. The sequence derives from a human donor with progressive multifocal leukoencephalopathy. The sequences come from PBMCs, collected from a patient treated with natalizumab. This chain connects TRBV29-1 to TRBJ1-1; D gene unclear. The CDR3 region is CSVELRAQNTEAFF. DNA of the CDR3: TGCAGCGTTGAGTTACGGGCACAGAACACTGAAGCTTTCTTT.